Sequencing of this T cell receptor (beta chain) was carried out in a study of cytomegalovirus exposure and HLA in healthy donors (dated 2017 in TCRdb). General notes on the study: According to an earlier analysis of a few hundred of the donors, 150 million to 200 million T cells yielded some 110 million unique TCR beta sequences and 276 Gb of sequence data. An early release covering 550 to 700 HLA-typed donors comprised about 300 gigabases of sequencing data and around 86 million unique TCR sequences. Of the roughly 400 genotyped donors, 81% fell in the genetic ancestry cluster associated with self-reported Caucasian donors. The study was designed to test whether signatures of past pathogen exposure could be identified by cataloging public T cell receptors. The T cell repertoires of 550 to 850 subjects were profiled by immunosequencing and related to cytomegalovirus serostatus. Besides the first cohort of approximately 710 subjects, a separate validation cohort made up of 120 different subjects was used. The study combined high-throughput TCR immunosequencing, statistical association of individual TCRs with disease status, and machine learning to predict cytomegalovirus infection status. A later analysis re-analyzed previously published TCR beta repertoires from roughly 600 donors and added high-resolution HLA genotyping to study TCR occurrence patterns. Rather than using new phenotypic data, the later analysis identified candidate immune exposures from TCR beta sequences and from how often those sequences occurred across donors. An earlier analysis of approximately 500 of the donors applied high-throughput TCR beta sequencing to assess whether each TCR beta V gene segment acted as functional or pseudogenic. Alongside the repertoire data, information on donor age, sex, ethnicity and CMV serostatus was compiled. A later genetic analysis used genome-wide SNP genotypes for about 55% of the 666 donors, treating that subset as a discovery cohort. All discovery cohort repertoires had been generated using a single sequencing platform. Both class I and class II loci were covered by HLA typing, at four-digit resolution. The number of donors typed differed by locus, with roughly 629-640 for A, B, C, DRB1 and DQB1, roughly 520 for DQA1, 606 for DPA1, and 450 to 480 for DPB1. Because of strong linkage in the cohort, five DR-DQ haplotypes were treated as single units for association and clustering. Across some 400 genotyped donors of the cohort, an average of roughly 250,000 unique TCR beta nucleotide sequences per donor were sequenced, and roughly 17% of those sequences were non-productive. What the research found in general, with its limitations: The earlier analysis of about 600 of the donors excluded approximately 17 rarely observed V segments, including chromosome 9 orphons, because counts were too low. Immune exposure information for the cohort was limited to CMV serostatus. In an earlier analysis of more than 450 of the donors, most TCR beta V segments were observed in productive rearrangements about 87% or about 30% of the time, broadly matching IMGT annotations. Linkage disequilibrium might explain the correlated functional status among segregating V segments, but an unknown experimental factor could not be ruled out. According to a later genetic analysis, donors in an Asian-associated ancestry cluster had fewer N-insertions in productive TCRs than the roughly 700-donor mean. A later genetic analysis associated a missense DCLRE1C variant with V-gene and J-gene trimming of TCR beta chains, and an independent cohort replicated the association. A further reported finding was that TCR beta sequences accurately predicted the HLA-A and HLA-B alleles for most subjects in the first cohort. A total of about 150 TCR beta chains were listed by the study as associated with cytomegalovirus. A group of highly shared sequence variants was considered likely to be a technical artifact of the sequencing pipeline. Because the 87-base-pair reads could not distinguish some IMGT-functional V segments, including TRBV6-2 and TRBV6-3, those segments were excluded. The classifier was reported to diagnose cytomegalovirus status with high specificity and sensitivity in both the original and validation cohorts. Most CMV-associated TCR beta chains appeared to be HLA-restricted in a later analysis, and the HLA associations seemed to be driven largely by CMV exposure. Most TCR sequences were observed very rarely across donors, whereas some public TCRs were present in many individuals. A few of the identified cytomegalovirus-associated TCR beta chains were confirmed in vitro to be specific for cytomegalovirus antigens. Because HLA typing was missing for some donors at each locus, association tests included only the typed subset. A later analysis found that TCR association rates varied across HLA loci, with DRB1 alleles showing the most associated TCRs and HLA-C alleles the fewest. A later analysis found that HLA-associated TCR beta chains were more clonally expanded and had lower generation probabilities than equally common non-associated chains. At a false discovery rate of 0.05, a later analysis linked 15,000 to 20,000 TCR beta sequences to specific HLA alleles. The presence/absence analyses assumed that sequencing depth was roughly uniform across donors, and that assumption may not be true. The cohort was sequenced for TCR beta chains only, and without alpha or paired-chain data the features that could be detected were limited. A later analysis reported that several top co-occurrence clusters appeared linked to parvovirus B19, influenza, CMV and Epstein-Barr virus. The authors suggested that the approach could potentially be generalized to other disease states and immunological phenotypes. When HLA alleles, especially DR and DQ, strongly co-occurred, TCR associations were difficult to assign to individual alleles.

V has 1 base trimmed and J has 3 bases trimmed; junction bases matching no gene number 2. For CDR1 and CDR2, the germline V gene (reference sequence) lists LNHNV and YYDKDF. Including the terminal cysteine and phenylalanine, the CDR3 comprises 15 residues. CDR3 DNA is the only sequence kept; it has 45 bases, read in frame from the first base. Remarks on this clone: Its antigen is unknown. Per-base quality was not reported, and no clone a single base away is much larger than it.

In total, roughly 710 healthy bone marrow donors made up the cohort. At the time of sampling, all cohort members were nominally healthy, though unrecorded immune exposures were likely present. The donor tested CMV seronegative, placing the donor among the roughly 400 seronegative members of the cohort. A peripheral blood sample was collected from each donor, and TCR beta sequencing was performed on peripheral blood mononuclear cells. The Qiagen DNeasy Blood Extraction Kit was used to extract genomic DNA from the blood cell samples. The library was produced with the immunoSEQ multiplex PCR assay. The multiplex PCR relied on a mix of 60 forward primers for TCR Vbeta segments and 13 reverse primers for TCR Jbeta segments. A multiplex PCR assay on genomic DNA amplified the CDR3 region of rearranged TCR beta genes. The amplified TCR beta libraries were sequenced on the Illumina HiSeq System as 87-base-pair reads. Regarding the original processing steps: Across the 670 or so repertoires, a later analysis counted roughly 77 million unique TCR beta chains, roughly 11 million of which were shared by at least two donors. Raw reads were error-corrected and collapsed into unique sequences with a nearest-neighbor algorithm that merged closely related sequences to remove PCR and sequencing errors. CDR3 sequences were aligned to IMGT reference sequences to assign V, D and J gene segments. For a sequence to be retained, a match of at least six nucleotides was required to both a V gene segment and a J gene segment. Rearrangements were classified as productive when the CDR3 lacked stop codons and remained in frame with V and J, and all other rearrangements were classified as non-productive. CDR3 was defined by IMGT convention, running from the second conserved V-encoded cysteine to the conserved J-encoded phenylalanine. Sequences without an unambiguous match to a single V gene segment were excluded from the earlier analysis of several hundred of the donors. An earlier analysis of a few hundred of the donors called V segments functional above 56.7% productive rearrangements and segregating when the between-donor standard deviation exceeded 5%. A statistical classification framework was developed to diagnose cytomegalovirus status using the catalog of TCR beta chain sequences. V and J gene assignment, in a later analysis, came from comparing TCR nucleotide sequences with IMGT/GENE-DB human TR gene sequences. In a later analysis, CDR3 sequences and most-parsimonious VDJ recombination scenarios were assigned using the TCRdist pipeline. In a later analysis, every TCR beta chain was defined by the combination of its CDR3 amino acid sequence and its V-gene family, and reads without a unique V-gene family were dropped. In a later analysis, 500 to 650 highly shared, low-generation-probability nucleotide sequences were removed to address suspected cross-contamination and a sequencing artifact. For each public chain, a later analysis derived a clonal expansion index from normalized ranks of inferred template counts within each repertoire. In a later analysis, generation probabilities were computed using a VDJ recombination model fitted to out-of-frame rearrangements, and the results were checked against IGoR. In a later analysis, TCR-TCR, TCR-HLA and TCR-CMV co-occurrence was scored with hypergeometric tests, and a repertoire-size bias correction was applied to TCR pairs. A later analysis estimated false discovery rates by permuting HLA or CMV assignments 20 times. A later analysis grouped co-occurring TCRs with DBSCAN, adding TCRdist sequence similarity when clustering within HLA-allele-positive subsets. Co-occurrence clustering excluded repertoires with fewer than 30,000 or more than 120,000 public chains, plus five with anomalous nucleotide sharing. Sourced from immuneACCESS, this table was stored by TCRdb with only in-frame sequences that have V and J called. A share of the clones is absent; for the studies checked, an unresolved V gene accounts for under half, and the remainder has no known explanation. The V and J calls and clone size come from that table; D and trimming were worked out from the DNA. This sample comprises about 190,000 clones, approximately 86% of them detected only once. The ten largest clones capture less than 0.35% of the sample.

The sequencing sample was made of PBMCs. This sequence uses TRBV15 and TRBJ1-5; 8 central bases correspond to TRBD1. This clonotype was sampled from a woman in her 30s in good health and CMV-seronegative. The CDR3 reads CATSRGQGLNQPQHF. DNA sequence: TGTGCCACCAGCAGAGGACAGGGGCTCAATCAGCCCCAGCATTTT. With the portions outside the CDR3 filled from the reference TRBV15 and TRBJ1-5 genes, the complete variable region becomes DAMVIQNPRYQVTQFGKPVTLSCSQTLNHNVMYWYQQKSSQAPKLLFHYYDKDFNNEADTPDNFQSRRPNTSFCFLDIRSPGLGDTAMYLCATSRGQGLNQPQHFGDGTRLSIL.